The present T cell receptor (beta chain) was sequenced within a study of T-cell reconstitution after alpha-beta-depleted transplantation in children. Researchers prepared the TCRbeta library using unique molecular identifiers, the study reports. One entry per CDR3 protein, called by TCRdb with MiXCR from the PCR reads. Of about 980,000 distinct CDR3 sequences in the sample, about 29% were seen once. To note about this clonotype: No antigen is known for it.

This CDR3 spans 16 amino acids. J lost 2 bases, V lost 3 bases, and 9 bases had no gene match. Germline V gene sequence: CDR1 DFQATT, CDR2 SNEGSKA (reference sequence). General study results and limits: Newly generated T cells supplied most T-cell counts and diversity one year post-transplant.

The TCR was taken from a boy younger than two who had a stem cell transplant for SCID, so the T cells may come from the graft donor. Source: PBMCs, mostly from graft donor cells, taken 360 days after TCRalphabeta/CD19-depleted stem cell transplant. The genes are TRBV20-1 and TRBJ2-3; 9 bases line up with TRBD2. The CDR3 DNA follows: TGCAGTGCTAGCCAAAGACTAGCGGCGACCACAGATACGCAGTATTTT. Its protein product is CSASQRLAATTDTQYF.